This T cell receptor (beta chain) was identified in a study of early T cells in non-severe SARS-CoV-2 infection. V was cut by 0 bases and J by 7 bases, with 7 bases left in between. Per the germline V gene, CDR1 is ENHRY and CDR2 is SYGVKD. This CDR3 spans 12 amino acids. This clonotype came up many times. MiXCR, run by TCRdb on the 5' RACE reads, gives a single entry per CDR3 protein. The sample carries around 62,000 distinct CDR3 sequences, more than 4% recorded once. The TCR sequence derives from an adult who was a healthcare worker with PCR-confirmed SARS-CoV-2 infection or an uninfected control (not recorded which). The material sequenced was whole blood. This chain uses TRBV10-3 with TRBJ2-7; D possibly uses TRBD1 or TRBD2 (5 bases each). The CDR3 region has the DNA TGTGCCATCAGTGAGTCGAGGGGAGAGCAGTACTTC. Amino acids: CAISESRGEQYF.